These 19 T cell receptor beta chains came from one sample sequenced in a study of blood T cell repertoires in COVID-19. Measured with immunoSEQ multiplex PCR; TCRdb has only the in-frame clones, and not every one. The table lists fewer than 200,000 clones, less than 90% of them singletons, with 0.95% to 1.5% in the top ten. The sequenced sample was PBMCs or T cells enriched from blood (not recorded which). These receptors were obtained from a human donor with acute COVID-19. The donor label of this sample is uncertain.

This chain connects TRBV2 to TRBJ2-1; D gene uncertain. CDR1 SNHLY and CDR2 FYNNEI come from the germline V gene. The length of the CDR3 is 11 residues. V was cut by 7 bases and J by 4 bases, with 5 bases left in between. The chain's CDR3 is CASNYYNEQFF. Here the CDR3 DNA reads TGTGCCAGCAACTATTACAATGAGCAGTTCTTC.

The genes are TRBV19 and TRBJ1-2; perhaps TRBD1 as D (5 bases). The length of the CDR3 is 16 residues. Trimming stripped 1 base from V and 2 bases from J, with 14 bases between. The germline gives CDR1 LNHDA, CDR2 SQIVND (reference sequence). DNA for the CDR3: TGTGCCAGTAGTATAGTGTTCGGGGGTGTCAACTATGGCTACACCTTC. Protein product: CASSIVFGGVNYGYTF.

This rearrangement joins TRBV30 to TRBJ2-3, with a tentative D call TRBD1 (5 bases). With 2 bases removed from V and 1 base from J, the gap between germline ends came to 13 bases. The CDR3 has 15 residues. Germline CDR1 reads GTSNPN; CDR2 reads SVGIG (reference sequence). The CDR3 sequence is CAWSRQFLGTDTQYF. DNA for the CDR3: TGTGCCTGGAGTCGACAGTTTTTGGGCACAGATACGCAGTATTTT.

The gene calls are TRBV20-1 and TRBJ2-7, with 9 bases identical to TRBD1. The germline gives CDR1 DFQATT, CDR2 SNEGSKA (reference sequence). The V gene end was trimmed by 3 bases and the J gene end by 3 bases; junction bases not matched to a gene: 18. This CDR3 is built from 18 residues. CDR3 DNA sequence: TGCAGTGCTAGTGCTCTTAGCGAAGACAGGGGGGGGATCTACGAGCAGTACTTC. Translated, it gives CSASALSEDRGGIYEQYF.

The CDR3 loop is CASSEVRQGRDEQYF. The CDR3 DNA sequence: TGTGCCAGCAGTGAAGTTCGCCAGGGAAGAGACGAGCAGTACTTC. V gene TRBV6-1 combines with J gene TRBJ2-7, with D possibly TRBD1 on 5 matching bases. The V and J ends lost 1 base and 5 bases respectively, with 15 bases between them. Germline lookup yields CDR1 MNHNS and CDR2 SASEGT. The CDR3 extends over 15 amino acids.

Only one count was recorded for this clone. V gene TRBV18 combines with J gene TRBJ1-2, with 11 bases identical to TRBD1. This CDR3 region has 16 residues. The germline CDR1 and CDR2 sequences are KGHSH and LQKENI. V lost 4 bases to trimming and J lost 3 bases; unmatched junction nucleotides: 7. CDR3 protein: CASSLDRGRRDYGYTF. The CDR3 region has the DNA TGTGCCAGCTCACTGGACAGGGGGCGCCGGGACTATGGCTACACCTTC.

This rearrangement joins TRBV6-5 to TRBJ2-5; 8 positions match TRBD1. The CDR3 runs to 14 residues. Germline V gene data show CDR1 as MNHEY and CDR2 as SVGAGI. Losses at the gene ends were 7 bases for V and 6 bases for J; bases not matched to a gene: 10. The DNA of the CDR3 is TGTGCCAGCACCCCGACAGGGGACTGGAAGACCCAGTACTTC. Encoded protein: CASTPTGDWKTQYF.

The V call is TRBV28, the J call TRBJ1-2; D possibly corresponds to TRBD1 (5 bases). The CDR3 loop spans 8 amino acids. Germline-derived CDR1 and CDR2 are MDHEN and SYDVKM. Trimming cost V 11 bases and J 8 bases, with 6 bases left between them. CDR3 nucleotide sequence: TGTGCCCGGGGGGGCTACACCTTC. Translated, it gives CARGGYTF.

V and J are TRBV3-1 (or the pseudogene TRBV3-2) and TRBJ2-7; TRBD2 matches 11 bases. The CDR3 is 15 residues long. CDR1 and CDR2 (germline): LGHDT, YNNKEL (reference sequence). V shed 0 bases, J shed 5 bases, and the junction held 3 bases outside the gene matches. The CDR3 here is CASSQDGTSGDEQYF. In DNA form, the CDR3 reads TGTGCCAGCAGCCAAGATGGGACTAGCGGTGACGAGCAGTACTTC.

The chain carries TRBV7-2 and TRBJ1-4, with TRBD1 matching over 9 bases. V lost 5 bases and J lost 8; bases outside the gene matches: 6. The CDR3 runs to 14 residues. Germline lookup yields CDR1 SGHTA and CDR2 FQGNSA. CDR3 coding DNA: TGTGCCAGCAGCCCGGACAGGGGCTTAGAAAAACTGTTTTTT. Its protein product is CASSPDRGLEKLFF. Complete variable domain (other parts from reference TRBV7-2 and TRBJ1-4): GAGVSQSPSNKVTEKGKDVELRCDPISGHTALYWYRQSLGQGLEFLIYFQGNSAPDKSGLPSDRFSAERTGGSVSTLTIQRTQQEDSAVYLCASSPDRGLEKLFFGSGTQLSVL.

The rearrangement uses TRBV7-2 and TRBJ2-1; 11 bases line up with TRBD2. Germline assignment: CDR1 SGHTA and CDR2 FQGNSA. J was trimmed by 6 bases and V by 1 base; bases with no gene match: 5. The CDR3 has 16 residues. CDR3 in amino acids: CASSLVAGGHGNEQFF. For the CDR3, the DNA is TGTGCCAGCAGCTTAGTAGCGGGGGGGCATGGCAATGAGCAGTTCTTC.

This chain links TRBV6-1 with TRBJ2-7; 9 bases fit TRBD1. This CDR3 region has 15 residues. Looked up from germline, CDR1 is MNHNS and CDR2 is SASEGT. Unmatched junction bases numbered 4, after V lost 2 bases and J lost 2 bases. CDR3 amino acids: CASSEWTGVTYEQYF. Written as DNA, the CDR3 is TGTGCCAGCAGTGAATGGACAGGGGTTACCTACGAGCAGTACTTC.

The chain links TRBV7-6 to TRBJ2-2, with 8 bases that match TRBD2. V gave up 3 bases and J gave up 5 bases; unmatched junction bases: 8. The germline CDR1 and CDR2 sequences are SGHVS and FNYEAQ. This CDR3 is built from 16 residues. The DNA for the CDR3 is TGTGCCAGCAGCTTCGGGGGGGCATTAACGACCGGGGAGCTGTTTTTT. Amino acids: CASSFGGALTTGELFF.

CDR3 protein: CSVDKTGNYGYTF. For the CDR3, the DNA is TGCAGCGTTGATAAGACAGGCAACTATGGCTACACCTTC. The rearrangement links TRBV29-1 to TRBJ1-2, with a possible D match to TRBD1 (6 bases). This CDR3 has 13 amino acids. V gave up 3 bases and J gave up 2 bases, with 10 bases separating them. Germline V CDR1 and CDR2: SQVTM, ANQGSEA.

This clone has more than one count but fewer than ten. The sample has other DNA sequences that encode this CDR3 too. J is TRBJ2-7 and V is TRBV30; no firm D call. V lost 0 bases to trimming and J lost 4 bases, with 7 bases between them. CDR1 is GTSNPN, CDR2 SVGIG, per germline (reference sequence). CDR3 length: 12 residues. CDR3 nucleotide sequence: TGTGCCTGGAGTGTAAGAGGTTACGAGCAGTACTTC. Protein sequence: CAWSVRGYEQYF. Full variable domain (outside the CDR3, taken from reference TRBV30 and TRBJ2-7): SQTIHQWPATLVQPVGSPLSLECTVEGTSNPNLYWYRQAAGRGLQLLFYSVGIGQISSEVPQNLSASRPQDRQFILSSKKLLLSDSGFYLCAWSVRGYEQYFGPGTRLTVT.

V and J are TRBV9 and TRBJ1-3; TRBD1 matches 8 bases. The germline V gene has CDR1 SGDLS and CDR2 YYNGEE. The CDR3 is 17 residues long. Losses at the gene ends were 4 bases for V and 4 bases for J; bases not matched to a gene: 13. CDR3 in amino acids: CASSPRPLQGGGNTIYF. The CDR3 region has the DNA TGTGCCAGCAGCCCCCGCCCTCTACAGGGGGGAGGAAACACCATATATTTT.

This rearrangement joins TRBV27 to TRBJ2-3; D perhaps matches TRBD1 (6 bases). CDR1 MNHEY and CDR2 SMNVEV come from the germline V gene (reference sequence). This CDR3 is built from 15 residues. V was pared by 2 bases and J by 0 bases, with 9 bases between. CDR3 sequence reads: CASSLEGVSTDTQYF. The CDR3 coding sequence is TGTGCCAGCAGTTTAGAGGGGGTTAGCACAGATACGCAGTATTTT.

The chain has TRBV14 and TRBJ1-2; 8 bases agree with TRBD1. This CDR3 is 14 amino acids long. Germline values: CDR1 SGHDN, CDR2 FVKESK. V trimming: 3 bases; J trimming: 3 bases; junction bases outside the gene matches: 3. CDR3 sequence (DNA): TGTGCCAGCAGCCATAGGACAGGGTACTATGGCTACACCTTC. Its translation is CASSHRTGYYGYTF.

This clone was detected only once. Other nucleotide sequences in the sample specify the same CDR3. The rearrangement joins TRBV5-1 to TRBJ2-1, with 10 bases fitting TRBD2. The CDR3 is 15 amino acids. Germline loops: CDR1 SGHRS, CDR2 YFSETQ. The ends lost 0 bases at V and 8 bases at J; junction bases unmatched: 5. CDR3 in amino acids: CASSLVAGGGDEQFF. CDR3 in DNA: TGCGCCAGCAGCTTGGTAGCGGGGGGCGGCGATGAGCAGTTCTTC. The full variable domain, with the rest looked up from reference TRBV5-1 and TRBJ2-1, is KAGVTQTPRYLIKTRGQQVTLSCSPISGHRSVSWYQQTPGQGLQFLFEYFSETQRNKGNFPGRFSGRQFSNSRSEMNVSTLELGDSALYLCASSLVAGGGDEQFFGPGTRLTVL.